A single sample gave rise to the 29 T cell receptor beta chains below, sequenced in a study of vaccination effects on CD4 cells after COVID-19. No cognate antigen is known for these TCRs. Profiling relied on immunoSEQ multiplex PCR, and the TCRdb table lists in-frame clones only, not all of them. The sample lists just under 65,000 clones, around 75% occurring once. In the ViraFEST assay, antigen-specific CD4+ clonotypes were identified by expansion after peptide-pool stimulation. Isolation of CD4+ T cells took place after less than twelve days of culture. Each vaccine recipient was nucleocapsid antibody negative and had no prior SARS-CoV-2 infection. This specimen was CD4+ T cells from PBMCs cultured with HCoV-OC43 spike peptides, taken before COVID-19 vaccination. Subset noted: HCoV-OC43 spike overlapping peptide pool stimulation. The source is a human donor who received a COVID-19 vaccine.

This clone was found a few times. The chain employs TRBV5-4 and TRBJ2-2; unclear D gene. The CDR3 is 14 residues long. Germline V CDR1 and CDR2: SGHNT, YYREEE (reference sequence). Trimming stripped 1 base from V and 0 bases from J, with 4 bases between. The CDR3 DNA reads as TGTGCCAGCAGCTTGTCCCCGAACACCGGGGAGCTGTTTTTT. Amino acid sequence: CASSLSPNTGELFF.

CDR3 amino acids: CASSSGQGSYTF. As DNA, the CDR3 is TGTGCCAGCAGTTCGGGACAGGGTAGCTACACCTTC. This chain joins TRBV2 and TRBJ1-2; 9 nucleotides line up with TRBD1. V lost 5 bases, J lost 9 bases, and 4 bases stayed unmatched. Germline V lookup: CDR1 SNHLY, CDR2 FYNNEI. The CDR3 is 12 amino acids.

The CDR3 sequence is CASSSARGLQETQYF. The CDR3 nucleotides read TGTGCCAGCAGTTCCGCCAGGGGGCTTCAAGAGACCCAGTACTTC. V and J are TRBV27 and TRBJ2-5, with 8 bases identical to TRBD1. CDR3 length: 15 amino acids. V lost 4 bases to trimming and J lost 2 bases; unmatched junction nucleotides: 6. The germline CDR1 and CDR2 sequences are MNHEY and SMNVEV (reference sequence).

The chain has TRBV27 and TRBJ1-5, with 7 bases that match TRBD1. This CDR3 has 16 amino acids. Unmatched junction bases numbered 13, after V lost 4 bases and J lost 7 bases. Per germline, CDR1 MNHEY and CDR2 SMNVEV (reference sequence). CDR3 sequence: CASSSHGRDSGQPQHF. The CDR3 DNA is TGTGCCAGCAGTTCCCATGGCCGGGACAGTGGGCAGCCCCAGCATTTT.

The rearrangement joins TRBV28 to TRBJ1-3; unclear D gene. CDR1 and CDR2 from the germline V gene are MDHEN and SYDVKM. There are 15 residues in the CDR3. Trimming pared 6 bases from V and 4 bases from J, leaving 16 bases between. The CDR3 sequence is CASSHPIGKGNTIYF. The CDR3 DNA reads as TGTGCCAGCAGCCACCCGATCGGCAAAGGAAACACCATATATTTT.

The chain employs TRBV7-8 and TRBJ2-2; TRBD2 matches 11 bases. The CDR3 is made up of 17 amino acids. V lost 5 bases to trimming and J lost 9 bases; unmatched junction nucleotides: 14. Germline V gene lookup returns CDR1 SGHVS and CDR2 FQNEAQ. The CDR3 is CASSLTSGGYLGRELFF. DNA of the CDR3: TGTGCCAGCAGCCTAACTAGCGGGGGTTACCTCGGGCGGGAGCTGTTTTTT. Combining the CDR3 with reference TRBV7-8 and TRBJ2-2 gives the whole variable domain GAGVSQSPRYKVAKRGQDVALRCDPISGHVSLFWYQQALGQGPEFLTYFQNEAQLDKSGLPSDRFFAERPEGSVSTLKIQRTQQEDSAVYLCASSLTSGGYLGRELFFGEGSRLTVL.

The chain uses TRBV9 and TRBJ2-5; perhaps D is TRBD1 or TRBD2 (5 bases each). V was clipped by 0 bases and J by 2 bases, with 17 bases between them. The CDR3 sequence is 17 residues long. The germline CDR1 and CDR2 sequences are SGDLS and YYNGEE. The CDR3 coding sequence is TGTGCCAGCAGCGTAGACGAGGGACGAACCTCACAAGAGACCCAGTACTTC. Its translation: CASSVDEGRTSQETQYF.

V gene TRBV2 combines with J gene TRBJ2-1, with TRBD1 as a possible D gene (6 bases). Trimming removed 6 bases at V and 7 bases at J, with 16 bases between. Germline V gene lookup returns CDR1 SNHLY and CDR2 FYNNEI. The CDR3 has 14 amino acids. CDR3 in amino acids: CASRVQGFRNEQFF. In nucleotides, the CDR3 is TGTGCCAGCAGGGTACAGGGATTCCGGAATGAGCAGTTCTTC.

This clone occurred once. This chain uses TRBV12-3 or TRBV12-4 with TRBJ1-2, with a tentative D call TRBD1 (6 bases). The V gene lost 5 bases and the J gene lost 1 base, with 8 bases spanning the gap. There are 13 residues in the CDR3. CDR3 protein: CASSTGSNYGYTF. Written as DNA, the CDR3 is TGTGCCAGCAGTACAGGGAGTAACTATGGCTACACCTTC.

Regarding this clone: One end of the junction fails to match germline, which may point to a read error. This chain joins TRBV5-1 and TRBJ2-5, with D perhaps TRBD2 (7 bases). Germline CDR1 reads SGHRS; CDR2 reads YFSETQ. This CDR3 spans 16 amino acids. CDR3 region: CASNLGGGPLQETQYF. CDR3 bases: TGCGCCAGCAACTTGGGCGGGGGCCCCCTTCAAGAGACCCAGTACTTC.

The chain joins TRBV4-2 to TRBJ2-2; no firm D call. The V end was cut by 1 base, the J end by 0 bases, with 6 bases between. CDR1 and CDR2 from the germline V gene are LGHNA and YNFKEQ. The CDR3 is made up of 15 amino acids. The CDR3 coding sequence is TGTGCCAGCAGCCAAGCCCCAGCGAACACCGGGGAGCTGTTTTTT. It encodes CASSQAPANTGELFF.

V gene TRBV18 combines with J gene TRBJ1-1, with D tentatively TRBD1 (6 bases). CDR1 is KGHSH, CDR2 LQKENI, per germline. CDR3 size: 17 residues. Trimming removed 1 base at V and 0 bases at J, with 15 bases between. CDR3: CASSPQGVASLNTEAFF. The CDR3, as DNA: TGTGCCAGCTCACCACAGGGGGTAGCTAGTTTGAACACTGAAGCTTTCTTT.

This chain connects TRBV24-1 to TRBJ2-1, with 8 positions matching TRBD2. V gave up 1 base and J gave up 1 base; unmatched junction bases: 5. Germline V CDR1 and CDR2: KGHDR, SFDVKD. The CDR3 length is 17 residues. CDR3: CATSDFAGGHSYNEQFF. CDR3 DNA: TGTGCCACCAGTGATTTCGCGGGGGGCCATTCCTACAATGAGCAGTTCTTC.

This clone was found a few times. The V gene is TRBV7-2, the J gene TRBJ1-6; D gene ambiguous. Trimming took off 1 base at V and 2 bases at J, with 6 bases between the two ends. This CDR3 is built from 15 residues. Germline lookup yields CDR1 SGHTA and CDR2 FQGNSA. The CDR3 loop reads CASSLGSPYNSPLHF. The CDR3 DNA sequence: TGTGCCAGCAGCTTAGGATCCCCCTATAATTCACCCCTCCACTTT.

This chain links TRBV28 with TRBJ2-7, with 8 nucleotides matching TRBD2. There are 14 residues in the CDR3. Trimming cost V 8 bases and J 5 bases; bases outside gene matches: 11. Germline V gene sequence: CDR1 MDHEN, CDR2 SYDVKM. CDR3 in DNA: TGTGCCAGCGGCGGGGGGCCAAATCCCCACGAGCAGTACGTC. This sequence encodes CASGGGPNPHEQYV.

This clone has a handful of counts. V is TRBV7-2 and J is TRBJ1-2; D might be TRBD1 (5 bases). The CDR3 extends over 15 amino acids. Germline V gene sequence: CDR1 SGHTA, CDR2 FQGNSA. Trimming stripped 5 bases from V and 4 bases from J, with 17 bases between. The CDR3 region has the DNA TGTGCCAGCAGCATCAGGGCGGGTTGGGTCTATGGCTACACCTTC. Encoded protein: CASSIRAGWVYGYTF.

This chain links TRBV18 with TRBJ1-5; TRBD1 matches 8 bases. Germline-derived CDR1 and CDR2 are KGHSH and LQKENI. This CDR3 region has 15 residues. V dropped 6 bases and J dropped 5; count of bases not matched to a gene: 9. CDR3 nucleotide sequence: TGTGCCAGCTCTGCTCAGGGGGCGCATGATCAGCCCCAGCATTTT. It specifies CASSAQGAHDQPQHF. Together with reference TRBV18 and TRBJ1-5, the CDR3 gives the full variable domain: NAGVMQNPRHLVRRRGQEARLRCSPMKGHSHVYWYRQLPEEGLKFMVYLQKENIIDESGMPKERFSAEFPKEGPSILRIQQVVRGDSAAYFCASSAQGAHDQPQHFGDGTRLSIL.

The chain carries TRBV7-2 and TRBJ1-2; D ambiguous. The germline gives CDR1 SGHTA, CDR2 FQGNSA. V was pared by 5 bases and J by 7 bases, with 17 bases between. There are 14 residues in the CDR3. The CDR3: CASSVGGQAGGYTF. The CDR3 bases are TGTGCCAGCAGCGTCGGCGGGCAGGCAGGTGGCTACACCTTC.

A few counts support this clone. The chain joins TRBV9 to TRBJ2-1; 8 nucleotides agree with TRBD1. V lost 4 bases to trimming and J lost 3 bases; unmatched junction nucleotides: 6. This CDR3 contains 15 residues. Germline-derived CDR1 and CDR2 are SGDLS and YYNGEE. CDR3: CASSIGQGFYNEQFF. In DNA, the CDR3 is TGTGCCAGCAGCATTGGACAGGGATTCTACAATGAGCAGTTCTTC.

This clone appeared a single time. The chain is built from TRBV7-8 and TRBJ2-3, with D tentatively TRBD1 or TRBD2 (6 bases each). Germline-derived CDR1 and CDR2 are SGHVS and FQNEAQ. Trimming took 10 bases from V and 0 from J, leaving 17 bases between them. The CDR3 has 15 amino acids. CDR3 protein: CATRMGGVSTDTQYF. In nucleotides, the CDR3 is TGTGCCACCCGGATGGGGGGCGTTAGCACAGATACGCAGTATTTT.

The rearrangement uses TRBV5-8 and TRBJ2-7, with D possibly being TRBD2 (6 bases). This CDR3 spans 15 amino acids. Between the trimmed V and J ends, which lost 3 bases and 1 base, there was a span of 14 bases. CDR1 is SGHTS, CDR2 YDEGEE, per germline. The CDR3 DNA sequence: TGTGCCAGCAGCTCCCGGGACTCTGTTTCCTACGAGCAGTACGTC. Translated: CASSSRDSVSYEQYV.

The gene calls are TRBV5-1 and TRBJ2-7; the D is unclear. This CDR3 comprises 14 residues. Germline V gene sequence: CDR1 SGHRS, CDR2 YFSETQ. The V gene lost 2 bases and the J gene lost 3 bases, with 12 bases spanning the gap. The CDR3 DNA sequence: TGCGCCAGCAGCTTACAGTCAGGTCACTACGAGCAGTACGTC. This codes for CASSLQSGHYEQYV.

This sequence joins TRBV19 and TRBJ1-4, with TRBD1 matching 7 bases. The germline gives CDR1 LNHDA, CDR2 SQIVND (reference sequence). This CDR3 spans 13 amino acids. V lost 9 bases to trimming and J lost 4 bases; unmatched junction nucleotides: 5. CDR3 bases: TGTGCCAGCGCTACAGGGGATAATGAAAAACTGTTTTTT. Translation gives CASATGDNEKLFF.

This chain uses TRBV18 with TRBJ1-5, with a possible D match to TRBD1 (5 bases). Germline assignment: CDR1 KGHSH and CDR2 LQKENI. CDR3 size: 12 residues. The V and J ends lost 5 bases and 6 bases respectively, with 8 bases between them. CDR3 loop: CASSTGVQPQHF. In DNA form, the CDR3 reads TGTGCCAGCTCAACAGGTGTTCAGCCCCAGCATTTT.

This clone showed up just once. The chain employs TRBV30 and TRBJ2-1, with 15 bases fitting TRBD2. This CDR3 contains 15 residues. CDR1 GTSNPN and CDR2 SVGIG come from the germline V gene (reference sequence). V dropped 7 bases and J dropped 6; count of bases not matched to a gene: 7. The CDR3 nucleotides read TGTGCCTTAGGACTAGCGGGGGGGCCGAGCAATGAGCAGTTCTTC. Residues: CALGLAGGPSNEQFF.

J is TRBJ1-2 and V is TRBV2; D is unresolved. Trimming stripped 5 bases from V and 3 bases from J, with 10 bases between. Germline V gives CDR1 SNHLY, CDR2 FYNNEI. The CDR3 spans 13 residues. The DNA for the CDR3 is TGTGCCAGCAGTAACCTACGGGACTATGGCTACACCTTC. Its translation is CASSNLRDYGYTF.

The chain recombines TRBV24-1 with TRBJ2-1; 7 nucleotides agree with TRBD1. Per the germline V gene, CDR1 is KGHDR and CDR2 is SFDVKD. The CDR3 is 16 amino acids. Trimming cost V 3 bases and J 0 bases; bases outside gene matches: 4. The CDR3 DNA reads TGTGCCACCAGTGATCACCGGGACAGCTCCTACAATGAGCAGTTCTTC. This translates into CATSDHRDSSYNEQFF.

This sequence joins TRBV5-1 and TRBJ2-5; D may match TRBD1 or TRBD2 (5 bases each). This CDR3 is 13 amino acids long. Germline loops: CDR1 SGHRS, CDR2 YFSETQ. Trimming pared 4 bases from V and 2 bases from J, leaving 9 bases between. CDR3 protein: CASSRDGQETQYF. CDR3 coding DNA: TGCGCCAGCAGCAGGGACGGGCAAGAGACCCAGTACTTC.

This clone was seen only a few times. J is TRBJ2-2 and V is TRBV7-6; no definite D call. V lost 2 bases to trimming and J lost 0 bases, with 7 bases between them. The CDR3 totals 15 residues. From germline, CDR1 is SGHVS and CDR2 FNYEAQ. This CDR3 is CASSLRSANTGELFF. DNA of the CDR3: TGTGCCAGCAGCTTAAGGTCGGCGAACACCGGGGAGCTGTTTTTT.